This T cell receptor beta chain is from a study of T cell responses to AZD1222 COVID-19 vaccine (dated by TCRdb to the early 2020s). As for the study more broadly: AZD1222 recipients with second doses at about 4 weeks or about 12 weeks were pooled, because spike-specific TCR depth and breadth did not differ between schedules. A total of just over 230 trial participants underwent TCR sequencing, of whom about 200 had received two doses of AZD1222 and 26 had received two doses of the MenACWY control vaccine. Enrollment into the trials was organized by age into subgroups of 18-55, 56-69 and 70-plus years, and those subgroups contained approximately 150, 30 and 60 TCR-sequenced participants, respectively. General findings and caveats noted by the study authors: Because no samples from the day 14 peak response were available, repertoires could be characterized only after the peak T cell response. In the small 56-69-year group, the increase in depth fell short of significance, most likely because of low power. Conclusions about previously exposed vaccinees are limited because only five or six AZD1222 recipients were SARS-CoV-2 seropositive at baseline. Vaccine-associated CD4 TCRs spanned the whole spike protein, with dominant responses in regions 160-218 and 743-854. After two AZD1222 doses, spike-specific TCR breadth and depth were significantly higher than at day 0 and than in MenACWY recipients. Participants were mostly white British and included more females than males, and it was suggested by the authors that clonal diversity may have been underestimated. Reportedly, almost half of the unique spike-specific TCRs recognized epitopes lying outside the regions that are mutated in the B.1.351 and B.1.1.7 variants.

A remark on this clone: Its antigen is currently not known. No base-level quality is on record; no much larger clone is a single base apart.

The CDR3 regions of human TCRbeta chains were analyzed by immunosequencing. The paper's processing steps were these. Repertoire TCRs were matched against a reference library of SARS-CoV-2-specific TCRs generated with the MIRA antigen-specificity platform. Breadth was defined as the fraction of unique TCRs that were SARS-CoV-2-associated. Depth was defined as the fraction of total T cells that were SARS-CoV-2-associated. Using the MIRA data, every spike-specific TCR was mapped to the spike region that the TCR reacted to and assigned to either a CD4 or a CD8 class. Log10-transformed breadth and depth values were compared by one-way ANOVA with Sidak's multiple comparisons tests. TCRdb stores this immuneACCESS table with in-frame sequences only. Part of the clones is absent; in the studies checked, under half of the shortfall reflects unresolved V genes, and no reason is known for the rest. D and trimming come from the DNA, and the V and J calls and clone size come from that table. Counted in this sample were 100,000 to 150,000 clones; about 87% of them appeared once. Around 5.8% of the sample rests with the top ten.

The time point label, read with the paper, signifies: baseline before first vaccination. Vaccinee samples came from UK trials COV001 and COV002, including a single-blind randomized controlled phase 2/3 trial of AZD1222 (ChAdOx1 nCoV-19) in healthy adults. For TCRbeta chain sequencing, PBMC samples from trial participants were taken at day 0 and at day 28 after the second dose. This clonotype was obtained from an adult in good health. Specimen: peripheral blood, collected on day 0 of AZD1222 vaccination.

The CDR3 is CASRPVGTGNNEQYF. The nucleotide sequence is given as TGTGCCAGCCGCCCTGTCGGGACAGGGAATAACGAGCAGTACTTC. This sequence uses TRBV27 and TRBJ2-7, and 9 bases in between align with TRBD1. The germline V gene (reference sequence) yields MNHEY for CDR1 and SMNVEV for CDR2. The CDR3, from cysteine to phenylalanine, totals 15 residues. Here the CDR3 DNA is all that survives: 45 bases in frame from base 1. Trimmed from V: 8 bases; trimmed from J: 5 bases; junction bases lacking a gene match: 13.